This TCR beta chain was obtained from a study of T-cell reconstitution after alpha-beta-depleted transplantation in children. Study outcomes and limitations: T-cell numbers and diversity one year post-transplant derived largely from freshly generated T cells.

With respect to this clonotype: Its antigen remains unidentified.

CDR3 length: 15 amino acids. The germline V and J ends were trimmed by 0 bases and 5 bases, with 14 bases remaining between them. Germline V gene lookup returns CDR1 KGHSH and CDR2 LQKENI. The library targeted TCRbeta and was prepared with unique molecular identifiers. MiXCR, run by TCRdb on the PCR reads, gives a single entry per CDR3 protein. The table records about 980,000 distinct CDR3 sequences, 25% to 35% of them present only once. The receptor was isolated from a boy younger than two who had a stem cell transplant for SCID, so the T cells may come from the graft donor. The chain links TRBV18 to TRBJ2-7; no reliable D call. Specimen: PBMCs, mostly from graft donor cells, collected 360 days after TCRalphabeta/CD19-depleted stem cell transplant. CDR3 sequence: CASSPPPMPGDEQYF. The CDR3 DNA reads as TGTGCCAGCTCACCACCCCCAATGCCAGGAGACGAGCAGTACTTC.